Below are 10 T cell receptor beta chains sequenced from a single sample in a study of shared clonotypes between healthy human individuals. Libraries were prepared by immunoSEQ multiplex PCR; TCRdb keeps only in-frame clonotypes and omits some of them. The repertoire includes about 2.1 million clones, 93% of them detected once, and roughly 1.7% sits in the top ten. CD45RO-negative, CCR7-positively selected cells formed the naive CD8 fraction, excluding terminally differentiated effector memory CD45RA+ cells. Sequencing was done on a sample of naive CD8+ T cells from PBMCs. The receptor set was obtained from a man aged 18 to 30 in good health. Some clones in this sample may be carry-over from other donors' samples.

The genes are TRBV9 and TRBJ2-4; 8 bases align to TRBD2. Germline V gene lookup returns CDR1 SGDLS and CDR2 YYNGEE. The V gene end was trimmed by 1 base and the J gene end by 1 base; junction bases not matched to a gene: 4. The CDR3 is made up of 16 amino acids. CDR3 in amino acids: CASSVSGGLAKNIQYF. The CDR3 coding sequence is TGTGCCAGCAGCGTAAGCGGGGGTCTGGCCAAAAACATTCAGTACTTC. Drawing the rest from reference TRBV9 and TRBJ2-4, the complete variable domain is DSGVTQTPKHLITATGQRVTLRCSPRSGDLSVYWYQQSLDQGLQFLIQYYNGEERAKGNILERFSAQQFPDLHSELNLSSLELGDSALYFCASSVSGGLAKNIQYFGAGTRLSVL.

The chain links TRBV7-3 to TRBJ2-5, with 15 bases that match TRBD2. Looked up from germline, CDR1 is SGHTA and CDR2 is FQGTGA. The CDR3 spans 17 residues. V was clipped by 3 bases and J by 1 base; unmatched bases: 3. Written as DNA, the CDR3 is TGTGCCAGCAGCTTGGGACTAGCGGGAGGAGGCCAAGAGACCCAGTACTTC. This translates into CASSLGLAGGGQETQYF.

A single count supports this clone. J is TRBJ1-1 and V is TRBV10-3; D not certain. V was shortened by 3 bases and J by 0 bases, with 11 bases between the two germline ends. This CDR3 spans 15 amino acids. Germline V CDR1 and CDR2: ENHRY, SYGVKD. Written as DNA, the CDR3 is TGTGCCATCAGTGACGTCCGTCCCATGAACACTGAAGCTTTCTTT. It yields the protein CAISDVRPMNTEAFF.

CDR3 nucleotide sequence: TGTGCCAGCAGTCGAGATACGCAGTATTTT. This gives the protein CASSRDTQYF. V gene TRBV6-1 combines with J gene TRBJ2-3; D is uncertain. Trimming left V 5 bases short and J 5 bases short, with 2 bases between. This CDR3 contains 10 residues. The germline gives CDR1 MNHNS, CDR2 SASEGT.

The V call is TRBV2, the J call TRBJ1-5; the D is unclear. CDR1 is SNHLY and CDR2 is FYNNEI in the germline V gene. V was pared by 7 bases and J by 0 bases, with 10 bases between. The CDR3 is 14 amino acids. CDR3 residues: CASMGIDSNQPQHF. The DNA of the CDR3 is TGTGCCAGCATGGGGATAGATAGCAATCAGCCCCAGCATTTT.

This chain uses TRBV7-6 with TRBJ2-3; no definite D call. Trimming left V 1 base short and J 8 bases short, with 10 bases between. The CDR3 runs 13 residues. Germline-derived CDR1 and CDR2 are SGHVS and FNYEAQ. CDR3 sequence: CASSLDLDPTQYF. The CDR3 region has the DNA TGTGCCAGCAGCTTAGATCTCGACCCTACGCAGTATTTT.

This sequence joins TRBV5-4 and TRBJ2-7, with D hard to call. Trimming pared 4 bases from V and 3 bases from J, leaving 14 bases between. The CDR3 spans 14 residues. Germline V gene sequence: CDR1 SGHNT, CDR2 YYREEE (reference sequence). CDR3 in amino acids: CASSPGAVGYEQYF. The CDR3 bases are TGTGCCAGCAGCCCGGGCGCCGTGGGCTACGAGCAGTACTTC.

The rearrangement links TRBV5-8 to TRBJ2-5; no firm D call. The CDR3 spans 12 residues. Germline lookup yields CDR1 SGHTS and CDR2 YDEGEE. The V end lost 5 bases, the J end lost 0 bases, and 5 bases lay between the germline ends. The CDR3 DNA sequence: TGTGCCAGCAGTCAGTACCAAGAGACCCAGTACTTC. This encodes CASSQYQETQYF.

This clone was found a few times. V and J are TRBV19 and TRBJ1-4, with TRBD1 identical over 9 bases. The CDR3 consists of 16 residues. Germline V gives CDR1 LNHDA, CDR2 SQIVND (reference sequence). V shed 2 bases and J 5 bases; nucleotides not matched to a gene: 6. DNA for the CDR3: TGTGCCAGTAGTATAATCCTTGGACAGGGGAATGAAAAACTGTTTTTT. It encodes CASSIILGQGNEKLFF.

This clone was recorded once. The rearrangement links TRBV25-1 to TRBJ2-5; possible D gene TRBD1, 6 bases. The CDR3 covers 14 residues. Germline values: CDR1 MGHDK, CDR2 SYGVNS. The V end lost 1 base, the J end lost 8 bases, and 14 bases lay between the germline ends. The DNA for the CDR3 is TGTGCCAGCAGTGAATTCGGGACACACAGTACCCAGTACTTC. It yields the protein CASSEFGTHSTQYF. Using reference TRBV25-1 and TRBJ2-5 for the parts outside the CDR3, the full variable domain is EADIYQTPRYLVIGTGKKITLECSQTMGHDKMYWYQQDPGMELHLIHYSYGVNSTEKGDLSSESTVSRIRTEHFPLTLESARPSHTSQYLCASSEFGTHSTQYFGPGTRLLVL.